These 30 T cell receptor beta chains share one sample of origin, sequenced in a study of control samples from healthy donors and cancer patients. Here immunoSEQ multiplex PCR was the method, and the copy in TCRdb shows in-frame clones only, minus some. Of approximately 180,000 clones listed, more than 85% are singletons. Sequenced input: blood. The receptors were gathered from a woman in her forties in good health.

V gene TRBV7-9 combines with J gene TRBJ2-1; 7 bases map to TRBD2. CDR1 is SEHNR and CDR2 is FQNEAQ in the germline V gene (reference sequence). With 1 base clipped from V and 2 bases from J, the junction kept 2 bases outside the gene matches. The CDR3 is made up of 15 amino acids. The CDR3 here is CASSLGAGPYNEQFF. For the CDR3, the DNA is TGTGCCAGCAGCTTAGGAGCGGGGCCCTACAATGAGCAGTTCTTC.

The chain has TRBV10-2 and TRBJ2-7; D not certain. V was shortened by 3 bases and J by 4 bases, with 10 bases between the two germline ends. CDR1 is WSHSY and CDR2 is SAAADI in the germline V gene. The CDR3 length is 13 residues. CDR3 region: CASSDPMAYEQYF. The DNA of the CDR3 is TGCGCCAGCAGTGACCCGATGGCTTACGAGCAGTACTTC.

V is TRBV28 and J is TRBJ2-3; D gene ambiguous. Germline V gene lookup returns CDR1 MDHEN and CDR2 SYDVKM. The V gene lost 4 bases and the J gene lost 0 bases, with 5 bases spanning the gap. This CDR3 has 13 residues. CDR3 loop: CASSSTSTDTQYF. Written as DNA, the CDR3 is TGTGCCAGCAGTTCCACTAGCACAGATACGCAGTATTTT.

The rearrangement links TRBV4-1 to TRBJ2-7; 10 bases map to TRBD2. Losses at the gene ends were 1 base for V and 2 bases for J; bases not matched to a gene: 2. The CDR3 contains 15 residues. Germline values: CDR1 MGHRA, CDR2 YSYEKL. The CDR3 nucleotides are TGCGCCAGCAGCCAAGGACTAGCGGGCGCCTACGAGCAGTACTTC. It specifies CASSQGLAGAYEQYF.

This rearrangement joins TRBV21-1 to TRBJ2-3; the listed D gene, TRBD1, was not tested against the DNA. TRBV21-1 is designated a pseudogene. The CDR3 sequence is 13 residues long. The CDR3 here is CASSKEGVRTQYF. DNA for the CDR3: TGTGCCAGCAGCAAAGAGGGGGTGAGGACGCAGTATTTT.

The chain has TRBV6-5 and TRBJ2-7, with D perhaps TRBD2 (6 bases). The CDR3 is 13 residues long. Per germline, CDR1 MNHEY and CDR2 SVGAGI. Trimming shortened V by 7 bases and J by 0 bases, and 10 bases separated the two germline ends. CDR3 in amino acids: CASTAGSSYEQYF. The CDR3 DNA follows: TGTGCCAGCACGGCGGGGTCCTCCTACGAGCAGTACTTC.

This rearrangement joins TRBV18 to TRBJ2-1; 8 nucleotides align to TRBD2. Germline V CDR1 and CDR2: KGHSH, LQKENI. Trimming took 3 bases from V and 5 from J; bases not matched to a gene: 0. This CDR3 is built from 13 residues. The CDR3 loop reads CASSPSGDNEQFF. The CDR3, as DNA: TGTGCCAGCTCACCTAGCGGGGACAATGAGCAGTTCTTC.

The V call is TRBV5-1, the J call TRBJ2-5; 8 bases line up with TRBD2. CDR3 length: 13 residues. Trimming cost V 3 bases and J 10 bases; bases outside gene matches: 8. The germline CDR1 and CDR2 sequences are SGHRS and YFSETQ. CDR3 loop: CASSSTGAGDQYF. The CDR3 DNA reads TGCGCCAGCAGCTCGACAGGAGCGGGGGACCAGTACTTC.

This chain joins TRBV5-1 and TRBJ2-1; 13 bases line up with TRBD2. CDR3 length equals 17 residues. The V gene's germline CDR1 is SGHRS and CDR2 YFSETQ. With V trimmed by 2 bases and J by 4 bases, 6 bases remained unmatched. DNA for the CDR3: TGCGCCAGCAGCTTAAGTACTAGCGGGGGGGTTTACAATGAGCAGTTCTTC. Its protein is CASSLSTSGGVYNEQFF.

This chain joins TRBV4-2 and TRBJ2-1, with no clear D. V lost 1 base and J 2 bases, leaving 3 bases between the germline ends. Germline loops: CDR1 LGHNA, CDR2 YNFKEQ. The CDR3 is 13 amino acids. The CDR3 region has the DNA TGTGCCAGCAGCCAAGGGGCCTACAATGAGCAGTTCTTC. This sequence encodes CASSQGAYNEQFF.

V and J are TRBV3-1 (or the pseudogene TRBV3-2) and TRBJ2-7; tentatively, D is TRBD1 or TRBD2 (6 bases each). Per germline, CDR1 LGHDT and CDR2 YNNKEL (reference sequence). The CDR3 loop spans 15 amino acids. The V end was cut by 1 base, the J end by 2 bases, with 12 bases between. CDR3 coding DNA: TGTGCCAGCAGCCAAGCAGATGGGGGGCCCTACGAGCAGTACTTC. Its translation: CASSQADGGPYEQYF.

Written as DNA, the CDR3 is TGTGCCAGCAGCTCGACAGAACACTACGAGCAGTACTTC. It codes for CASSSTEHYEQYF. V usage is TRBV11-2 and J usage is TRBJ2-7, with D possibly being TRBD1 (5 bases). The CDR3 extends over 13 amino acids. Germline loops: CDR1 SGHAT, CDR2 FQNNGV. The V end was cut by 4 bases, the J end by 3 bases, with 10 bases between.

Here the CDR3 DNA reads TGTGCCAGCAGCCCGAGGTCGGGAGCAAGCTTTAATGAAAAACTGTTTTTT. Encoded protein: CASSPRSGASFNEKLFF. The rearrangement links TRBV7-9 to TRBJ1-4, with D unresolved. The CDR3 covers 17 residues. Trimming took off 5 bases at V and 4 bases at J, with 20 bases between the two ends. The V gene's germline CDR1 is SEHNR and CDR2 FQNEAQ (reference sequence). The full variable domain, rest sourced from reference TRBV7-9 and TRBJ1-4, is DTGVSQNPRHKITKRGQNVTFRCDPISEHNRLYWYRQTLGQGPEFLTYFQNEAQLEKSRLLSDRFSAERPKGSFSTLEIQRTEQGDSAMYLCASSPRSGASFNEKLFFGSGTQLSVL.

The chain has TRBV18 and TRBJ1-3; D is uncertain. V lost 3 bases and J lost 2, with 8 bases in between. The CDR3 extends over 14 amino acids. Germline V CDR1 and CDR2: KGHSH, LQKENI. The CDR3 bases are TGTGCCAGCTCACCCGCTGGGGCTGGAAACACCATATATTTT. Protein sequence: CASSPAGAGNTIYF.

This rearrangement joins TRBV10-3 to TRBJ1-1; D gene ambiguous. The CDR3 has 14 amino acids. Trimming cost V 3 bases and J 0 bases, with 8 bases left between them. CDR1 ENHRY and CDR2 SYGVKD come from the germline V gene. The CDR3 nucleotides read TGTGCCATCAGTGAAGGGCACCTGAACACTGAAGCTTTCTTT. It encodes CAISEGHLNTEAFF.

The chain uses TRBV15 and TRBJ1-6; the match to TRBD1 covers 8 bases. The CDR3 length is 15 residues. The germline gives CDR1 LNHNV, CDR2 YYDKDF (reference sequence). The V segment lost 3 bases and the J segment 5 bases; nucleotides outside the gene matches: 3. The CDR3 sequence: CATSRDRADNSPLHF. The CDR3 DNA sequence: TGTGCCACCAGCAGGGACAGGGCGGATAATTCACCCCTCCACTTT.

This clone was recorded once. The chain has TRBV4-2 and TRBJ2-5; 7 positions match TRBD1. This CDR3 spans 14 amino acids. The V gene end was trimmed by 5 bases and the J gene end by 2 bases; junction bases not matched to a gene: 5. Germline V gene data show CDR1 as LGHNA and CDR2 as YNFKEQ. The CDR3, as DNA: TGTGCCAGCAGCAAAACGGGACAGCAAGAGACCCAGTACTTC. It specifies CASSKTGQQETQYF.

On this clone itself: This sample includes further DNA sequences coding for the same CDR3. The chain carries TRBV5-1 and TRBJ1-2, with D possibly being TRBD1 (5 bases). Per germline, CDR1 SGHRS and CDR2 YFSETQ. CDR3 length: 14 residues. V lost 5 bases to trimming and J lost 2 bases, with 13 bases between them. The CDR3 DNA reads as TGCGCCAGCAGTCTCTCCGGGGGAAACTATGGCTACACCTTC. Translation: CASSLSGGNYGYTF.

The chain uses TRBV7-2 and TRBJ2-1; 11 bases map to TRBD2. The CDR3 loop spans 15 amino acids. Per germline, CDR1 SGHTA and CDR2 FQGNSA. J was trimmed by 6 bases and V by 2 bases; bases with no gene match: 3. CDR3 sequence reads: CASSLNSGGANEQFF. Written as DNA, the CDR3 is TGTGCCAGCAGCTTAAATAGCGGGGGGGCCAATGAGCAGTTCTTC.

The gene calls are TRBV4-1 and TRBJ1-1, with D possibly matching TRBD1 (6 bases). Looked up from germline, CDR1 is MGHRA and CDR2 is YSYEKL. The CDR3 contains 15 residues. V shed 1 base and J shed 8 bases, with 17 bases lying between them. The CDR3 spells CASSQAGTGAREAFF. The CDR3 nucleotides are TGCGCCAGCAGCCAAGCTGGGACGGGGGCTCGGGAAGCTTTCTTT.

The chain links TRBV19 to TRBJ2-7; either TRBD1 or TRBD2 may fit D (5 bases each). V was pared by 7 bases and J by 6 bases, with 16 bases between. The germline V gene has CDR1 LNHDA and CDR2 SQIVND (reference sequence). CDR3 length: 13 residues. The CDR3 reads CASKGRGAGEQYF. CDR3 DNA sequence: TGTGCCAGTAAAGGTCGAGGGGCGGGCGAGCAGTACTTC. The entire variable domain, with the rest obtained from reference TRBV19 and TRBJ2-7, is as follows: DGGITQSPKYLFRKEGQNVTLSCEQNLNHDAMYWYRQDPGQGLRLIYYSQIVNDFQKGDIAEGYSVSREKKESFPLTVTSAQKNPTAFYLCASKGRGAGEQYFGPGTRLTVT.

CDR3 loop: CASSFLTGIMNTEAFF. DNA of the CDR3: TGTGCCAGCAGCTTCCTGACAGGGATTATGAACACTGAAGCTTTCTTT. This chain connects TRBV5-5 to TRBJ1-1; 7 positions agree with TRBD1. With 2 bases clipped from V and 0 bases from J, the junction kept 7 bases outside the gene matches. CDR1 is SGHKS, CDR2 YYEKEE, per germline (reference sequence). The CDR3 length is 16 residues.

V is TRBV4-1 and J is TRBJ2-3; D remains unclear. Trimming shortened V by 1 base and J by 2 bases, and 7 bases separated the two germline ends. The CDR3 length is 14 residues. Germline loops: CDR1 MGHRA, CDR2 YSYEKL. The CDR3 protein is CASSQVEYTDTQYF. CDR3 nucleotide sequence: TGCGCCAGCAGCCAAGTGGAGTACACAGATACGCAGTATTTT.

V gene TRBV9 combines with J gene TRBJ1-6; a possible D gene is TRBD1 (5 bases). V was clipped by 3 bases and J by 5 bases, with 12 bases between them. The CDR3 is 15 residues long. Germline assignment: CDR1 SGDLS and CDR2 YYNGEE. CDR3 amino acids: CASSAGGFNNSPLHF. The CDR3 DNA reads TGTGCCAGCAGCGCTGGGGGGTTTAATAATTCACCCCTCCACTTT.

This chain connects TRBV19 to TRBJ1-4; 7 nucleotides line up with TRBD1. V lost 2 bases, J lost 5 bases, and 2 bases stayed unmatched. This CDR3 is built from 14 residues. The V gene's germline CDR1 is LNHDA and CDR2 SQIVND (reference sequence). The CDR3: CASSIQTGNEKLFF. The CDR3 coding sequence is TGTGCCAGTAGTATACAGACAGGGAATGAAAAACTGTTTTTT.

The chain is built from TRBV12-3 or TRBV12-4 and TRBJ1-2, with D tentatively TRBD1 (6 bases). Between the trimmed V and J ends, which lost 3 bases and 13 bases, there was a span of 18 bases. The CDR3 totals 13 residues. CDR3 DNA sequence: TGTGCCAGCAGTTTGGGGGCGACGGCGCGCCGCACCTTC. Protein sequence: CASSLGATARRTF.

This clone was detected only once. V is TRBV5-6 and J is TRBJ1-4, with D possibly TRBD1 on 5 matching bases. In germline, CDR1 is SGHDT, CDR2 YYEEEE. The CDR3 spans 13 residues. With 0 bases removed from V and 5 bases from J, the gap between germline ends came to 5 bases. CDR3 DNA sequence: TGTGCCAGCAGCTTGGGGACAAATGAAAAACTGTTTTTT. It specifies CASSLGTNEKLFF.

This clone was counted between two and nine times. The rearrangement uses TRBV2 and TRBJ1-5; D gene uncertain. V shed 1 base and J shed 6 bases, with 4 bases lying between them. The germline V gene has CDR1 SNHLY and CDR2 FYNNEI. There are 12 residues in the CDR3. The chain's CDR3 is CASSEGLQPQHF. In DNA, the CDR3 is TGTGCCAGCAGTGAAGGTCTTCAGCCCCAGCATTTT.

The chain employs TRBV7-2 and TRBJ1-2, with D hard to call. V shed 2 bases and J shed 8 bases, with 12 bases lying between them. CDR3 length: 13 residues. Germline V CDR1 and CDR2: SGHTA, FQGNSA. The DNA of the CDR3 is TGTGCCAGCAGCTTATCCTCGATGGAGGGCTACACCTTC. Translating gives CASSLSSMEGYTF.

The chain uses TRBV3-1 (or the pseudogene TRBV3-2) and TRBJ1-1; D is possibly TRBD1 (5 bases). Between the trimmed V and J ends, which lost 0 bases and 4 bases, there was a span of 9 bases. From germline, CDR1 is LGHDT and CDR2 YNNKEL (reference sequence). This CDR3 is 14 amino acids long. The CDR3 sequence is CASSQDMGRTEAFF. CDR3 nucleotides: TGTGCCAGCAGCCAAGATATGGGGCGCACTGAAGCTTTCTTT.